These T cell receptor beta chains were read from a single sample in a study of CD8 T cells in ankylosing spondylitis. TCRdb re-analysed the 5' RACE reads in MiXCR, keeping a single row per CDR3 protein. The table lists fewer than 550,000 distinct CDR3 sequences, approximately 5.3% of them singletons. The specimen sequenced was blood, either unsorted or a sorted T cell fraction (not recorded which). The receptors were gathered from a male donor with ankylosing spondylitis. CDR3s include the opening cysteine and the closing phenylalanine or tryptophan. D genes are given only for firm matches. Part of the rows lack a size; the others show once, few, many or a class for expanded clones.

j_call	clone_size	v_call	d_call	cdr3_nt	cdr3_aa
TRBJ2-7	many	TRBV20-1	-	TGCAGTGCTAGACCCGGGGACTACGAGCAGTACTTC	CSARPGDYEQYF
TRBJ2-3	-	TRBV20-1	TRBD2	TGCAGTGCTAGGGGCTGGGGTAGCGGGGAAAGCACAGATACGCAGTATTTT	CSARGWGSGESTDTQYF
TRBJ2-3	many	TRBV9	-	TGTGCCAGCAGCGTCGTTACAGATACGCAGTATTTT	CASSVVTDTQYF
TRBJ2-7	many	TRBV7-9	TRBD1	TGTGCCAGCAGCTTAAACAGGGGGAACGAGCAGTACTTC	CASSLNRGNEQYF
TRBJ1-1	many	TRBV3-1	-	TGTGCCAGCAGCCAGAACAGGGCAGGAGCAGCTTTCTTT	CASSQNRAGAAFF
TRBJ2-7	many	TRBV28	TRBD1	TGTGCCAGCAGTTTTAAGATCAGAGGGGGCCAGACCTACGAGCAGTACTTC	CASSFKIRGGQTYEQYF
TRBJ2-3	many	TRBV6-1	-	TGTGCCAGCAGTGCGGACTATTCCACAGATACGCAGTATTTT	CASSADYSTDTQYF
TRBJ2-3	many	TRBV4-3	TRBD2	TGCGCCAGCAGCCAAGGTCTCACTAGCGGGGCATTCGGGGGTACGCAGTATTTT	CASSQGLTSGAFGGTQYF
TRBJ2-1	many	TRBV12-3/TRBV12-4	-	TGTGCCAGCAGTTCCTGGGGGAGGTATGAGCAGTTCTTC	CASSSWGRYEQFF
TRBJ2-3	many	TRBV7-9	TRBD2	TGTGCCAGCAGCAAGAGCGGGAGTGGGACAGATACGCAGTATTTT	CASSKSGSGTDTQYF
TRBJ2-7	many	TRBV11-2	TRBD1	TGTGCCAGCAGCACCGGAGCCGCACAGGGGGCATACGAGCAGTACTTC	CASSTGAAQGAYEQYF
TRBJ2-1	many	TRBV9	TRBD2	TGTGCCAGCAGCCTTAGCGGGAGGGGGACCTACAATGAGCAGTTCTTC	CASSLSGRGTYNEQFF
TRBJ1-1	many	TRBV27	-	TGTGCCAGCAGTTTATTAGTGGGGCCAACTGCTGAAGCTTTCTTT	CASSLLVGPTAEAFF
TRBJ2-7	many	TRBV7-2	-	TGTGCCAGCAGCAGGTCCGGGACCCTCTCCTACGAGCAGTACTTC	CASSRSGTLSYEQYF
TRBJ2-1	many	TRBV24-1	TRBD1	TGTGCCACCTCCGGCGACAGGGTATCCTACAATGAGCAGTTCTTC	CATSGDRVSYNEQFF
TRBJ2-3	many	TRBV4-2	-	TGTGCCAGCAGCCCGACCGACCGCACAGATACGCAGTATTTT	CASSPTDRTDTQYF
TRBJ2-5	many	TRBV9	TRBD2	TGTGCCAGCAGCGGCAAGCCGGGACTAGCGTCAGAGACCCAGTACTTC	CASSGKPGLASETQYF
TRBJ2-7	many	TRBV5-1	-	TGCGCCAGCACCTCGACAGTTACGCGGGAGCAGTACTTC	CASTSTVTREQYF
TRBJ2-7	few	TRBV6-1	-	TGTGCCAGCAGGCGGGACTGGCACTACGAGCAGTACTTC	CASRRDWHYEQYF
TRBJ2-7	many	TRBV7-2	-	TGTGCCAGCAGCTGGGGGGCCCAGGGTTACTTC	CASSWGAQGYF
TRBJ2-7	few	TRBV20-1	-	TGCAGTGCTCATAGACTGTACGAGCAGTACTTC	CSAHRLYEQYF
TRBJ2-1	few	TRBV5-5	TRBD1	TGTGCCAGCAGCTTGGAGGGACAGGGAGAGCAGTTCTTC	CASSLEGQGEQFF
TRBJ2-7	many	TRBV3-1	TRBD1	TGTGCCAGCAGCCAAGATCTAGGGACAGGGGGCATCTACGAGCAGTACTTC	CASSQDLGTGGIYEQYF
TRBJ2-3	many	TRBV20-1	-	TGCAGTGCTAGACGGGTAGTATCAGATACGCAGTATTTT	CSARRVVSDTQYF
TRBJ2-1	many	TRBV7-7	TRBD2	TGTGCTAGCAGCTGGACTAGCGGGAGTGGGGAGCAGTTCTTC	CASSWTSGSGEQFF
TRBJ2-6	-	TRBV18	-	TGTGCCAGCTCACCCTGGTCTCGGGGCGTCTCTGGGGCCAACGTCCTGACTTTC	CASSPWSRGVSGANVLTF
TRBJ2-2	many	TRBV4-3	-	TGCGCCAGCAGCCAAGATCCCCTCGGCTCACTGTTTTTT	CASSQDPLGSLFF
TRBJ1-1	many	TRBV27	TRBD1	TGTGCCAGCAGTTTATCCGGGACAGGGGCTGAAGCTTTCTTT	CASSLSGTGAEAFF
TRBJ2-5	many	TRBV5-6	-	TGTGCCAGTACAAATCCAGGGGTAGAGACCCAGTACTTC	CASTNPGVETQYF
TRBJ2-7	many	TRBV12-3/TRBV12-4	TRBD1	TGTGCCAGCAGTTTCCCCGGACAGGGAGCCTACGAGCAGTACTTC	CASSFPGQGAYEQYF
TRBJ1-6	many	TRBV7-3	TRBD1	TGTGCCAGCAGCTCCAGCGACAGGGGATCCCTCCACTTT	CASSSSDRGSLHF
TRBJ1-6	many	TRBV20-1	-	TGCAGTGCTAGGTTGGGGCAGGAAAATTCACCCCTCCACTTT	CSARLGQENSPLHF
TRBJ2-7	many	TRBV7-2	-	TGTGCCAGCAGCTCACCAGGGAAGCGCTACGAGCAGTACTTC	CASSSPGKRYEQYF
TRBJ2-5	many	TRBV20-1	-	TGCAGTGCTAGAGATGGGGAGCTAGAAGAGACCCAGTACTTC	CSARDGELEETQYF
TRBJ2-7	few	TRBV5-8	TRBD1	TGTGCCAGCAGCGAACCGGGGACAGGCGGCTACGAGCAGTACTTC	CASSEPGTGGYEQYF
TRBJ2-7	-	TRBV4-3	TRBD1	TGCGCCAGCAGCCATCCGGGACAGCAAGCCTACGAGCAGTACTTC	CASSHPGQQAYEQYF
TRBJ2-1	many	TRBV7-8	TRBD2	TGTGCCAGCAGCTTAGCATACGGGGGGGAGGTCGATGAGCAGTTCTTC	CASSLAYGGEVDEQFF